This passage covers 21 T cell receptor beta chains from one sample sequenced in a study of OX40 agonist ivuxolimab in advanced cancers. Sequencing was performed with immunoSEQ multiplex PCR; in TCRdb, only in-frame clones are kept and a portion is missing. The sample includes roughly 80,000 clones, 80% to 90% of them seen just once. The sample was CD4+ or CD8+ T cells sorted from blood, taken in a trial of the OX40 agonist ivuxolimab. All receptors derive from an adult with an advanced solid tumor such as melanoma, head and neck, liver or kidney cancer.

This chain joins TRBV18 and TRBJ1-4; 8 bases are a match to TRBD1. Germline CDR1 is KGHSH and CDR2 is LQKENI. With 5 bases clipped from V and 7 bases from J, the junction kept 6 bases outside the gene matches. This CDR3 is 14 amino acids long. The CDR3 coding sequence is TGTGCCAGCTCATCGACAGGGGCGGGTGAAAAACTGTTTTTT. Translation: CASSSTGAGEKLFF.

The chain links TRBV11-2 to TRBJ2-4; the D gene is possibly TRBD2 (5 bases). The CDR3 consists of 14 residues. The V gene lost 6 bases and the J gene lost 9 bases, with 18 bases spanning the gap. Germline V gene data show CDR1 as SGHAT and CDR2 as FQNNGV. The CDR3 loop reads CASRSVVGSAIQYF. CDR3 nucleotides: TGTGCCAGCAGGTCCGTGGTGGGGAGCGCCATTCAGTACTTC.

The chain recombines TRBV27 with TRBJ1-2; 10 nucleotides match TRBD1. CDR3 length equals 14 residues. Looked up from germline, CDR1 is MNHEY and CDR2 is SMNVEV (reference sequence). Losses at the gene ends were 4 bases for V and 4 bases for J; bases not matched to a gene: 3. The CDR3 loop is CASSSTGGAYGYTF. CDR3 bases: TGTGCCAGCAGTTCGACAGGGGGCGCCTATGGCTACACCTTC.

This clone came up once. CDR3 DNA sequence: TGTGCCAGCTCACCACCGGGACAGAGCTCCTATAATTCACCCCTCCACTTT. It translates to CASSPPGQSSYNSPLHF. The gene calls are TRBV18 and TRBJ1-6; TRBD1 aligns across 7 bases. CDR1 is KGHSH, CDR2 LQKENI, per germline. Germline trimming cut 0 bases from V and 0 bases from J; bases unmatched to any gene: 2. This CDR3 is built from 17 residues.

The chain uses TRBV6-4 and TRBJ2-2; TRBD1 matches at 7 bases. Unmatched junction bases numbered 3, after V lost 8 bases and J lost 3 bases. The CDR3 is 13 residues long. Germline-derived CDR1 and CDR2 are MRHNA and SNTAGT. For the CDR3, the DNA is TGTGCCAGCCGGGACAGAGACACCGGGGAGCTGTTTTTT. It is translated as CASRDRDTGELFF.

The chain couples TRBV7-3 to TRBJ2-3; 8 positions agree with TRBD1. J was trimmed by 1 base and V by 2 bases; bases with no gene match: 2. Germline values: CDR1 SGHTA, CDR2 FQGTGA. The CDR3 is 15 amino acids. CDR3 loop: CASSLQGAGTDTQYF. In DNA, the CDR3 is TGTGCCAGCAGCTTACAGGGGGCAGGCACAGATACGCAGTATTTT.

The gene calls are TRBV7-3 and TRBJ2-3, with TRBD2 matching over 7 bases. J gave up 0 bases and V 1 base, and 1 base lay outside the gene matches. The CDR3 runs 15 residues. Germline V gene sequence: CDR1 SGHTA, CDR2 FQGTGA. The CDR3 nucleotides are TGTGCCAGCAGCTTAAGCGGGAGTAGCACAGATACGCAGTATTTT. Translation: CASSLSGSSTDTQYF.

This chain links TRBV5-6 with TRBJ2-7; 8 bases line up with TRBD1. The germline V gene has CDR1 SGHDT and CDR2 YYEEEE. The CDR3 sequence is 13 residues long. The V gene end was trimmed by 2 bases and the J gene end by 6 bases; junction bases not matched to a gene: 4. The DNA for the CDR3 is TGTGCCAGCAGCTTAACAGGGGGGACCGAGCAGTACGTC. Translation gives CASSLTGGTEQYV.

The chain has TRBV15 and TRBJ2-5; D remains unclear. V was cut by 5 bases and J by 2 bases, with 9 bases left in between. The CDR3 length is 13 residues. Germline CDR1 LNHNV, CDR2 YYDKDF (reference sequence). CDR3 coding DNA: TGTGCCACCAGCCGTGACCCGCAAGAGACCCAGTACTTC. Its protein product is CATSRDPQETQYF.

This chain links TRBV6-5 with TRBJ2-1, with D possibly matching TRBD2 (5 bases). V was trimmed by 1 base and J by 9 bases, leaving 13 bases between them. Germline-derived CDR1 and CDR2 are MNHEY and SVGAGI. The CDR3 loop spans 14 amino acids. This CDR3 reads CASSYLFDRGEQFF. CDR3 DNA sequence: TGTGCCAGCAGTTACTTATTTGACCGGGGTGAGCAGTTCTTC.

This rearrangement joins TRBV10-3 to TRBJ2-1; unclear D gene. Germline lookup yields CDR1 ENHRY and CDR2 SYGVKD. CDR3 length: 14 amino acids. The V gene lost 1 base and the J gene lost 10 bases, with 14 bases spanning the gap. This CDR3 is CAISEYGARREQFF. CDR3 DNA: TGTGCCATCAGTGAGTATGGCGCCCGACGGGAGCAGTTCTTC.

The rearrangement links TRBV2 to TRBJ1-6, with a tentative D call TRBD1 (5 bases). This CDR3 has 15 amino acids. The germline V gene encodes CDR1 SNHLY and CDR2 FYNNEI. The V and J ends lost 4 bases and 0 bases respectively, with 7 bases between them. In nucleotides, the CDR3 is TGTGCCAGCAGTGGGGACCTCTCCTATAATTCACCCCTCCACTTT. Amino acid sequence: CASSGDLSYNSPLHF.

CDR3 DNA sequence: TGCGCCAGCAGTGACACCGATGGGAGCACAGATACGCAGTATTTT. This translates into CASSDTDGSTDTQYF. This chain joins TRBV10-1 and TRBJ2-3; D unresolved. CDR3 size: 15 residues. Germline V gene data show CDR1 as WNHNN and CDR2 as SYGVQD (reference sequence). Trimming cost V 3 bases and J 0 bases, with 10 bases left between them.

Here the CDR3 reads CASSPGTSGTRRYNEQFF. As DNA, the CDR3 is TGTGCCAGTAGCCCCGGGACTAGCGGGACCAGGAGATACAATGAGCAGTTCTTC. The V gene is TRBV19, the J gene TRBJ2-1; 13 bases align to TRBD2. CDR3 length: 18 amino acids. From germline, CDR1 is LNHDA and CDR2 SQIVND (reference sequence). J gave up 4 bases and V 6 bases, and 12 bases lay outside the gene matches.

This clone turned up a few times. This chain uses TRBV2 with TRBJ1-2; TRBD1 is a possible D gene (6 bases). There are 15 residues in the CDR3. V was cut by 9 bases and J by 2 bases, with 19 bases left in between. The germline gives CDR1 SNHLY, CDR2 FYNNEI. The CDR3 DNA is TGTGCCAGTCTAGATCAGGGGCACAGAAACTATGGCTACACCTTC. Translating gives CASLDQGHRNYGYTF.

CDR3 residues: CASGSVIPPYEQYF. The CDR3 nucleotides are TGTGCCAGCGGGTCCGTTATCCCGCCCTACGAGCAGTACTTC. This sequence joins TRBV28 and TRBJ2-7, with D unresolved. Germline V gene data show CDR1 as MDHEN and CDR2 as SYDVKM. The V and J ends lost 8 bases and 2 bases respectively, with 16 bases between them. There are 14 residues in the CDR3.

The chain has TRBV28 and TRBJ1-2, with D possibly being TRBD1 (5 bases). Germline lookup yields CDR1 MDHEN and CDR2 SYDVKM. The CDR3 loop spans 14 amino acids. The germline V and J ends were trimmed by 6 bases and 5 bases, with 16 bases remaining between them. The CDR3 protein is CASSLRGLTYGYTF. The CDR3 DNA sequence: TGTGCCAGCAGCCTTAGGGGACTGACGTATGGCTACACCTTC.

V gene TRBV15 combines with J gene TRBJ2-7, with TRBD2 identical over 11 bases. Trimming at V came to 1 base and at J to 2 bases, leaving 4 bases not matched to a gene. The germline V gene encodes CDR1 LNHNV and CDR2 YYDKDF (reference sequence). This CDR3 spans 16 amino acids. The CDR3 here is CATSRAELAGAYEQYF. The CDR3 nucleotides read TGTGCCACCAGCAGAGCTGAACTAGCGGGAGCCTACGAGCAGTACTTC.

The rearrangement uses TRBV27 and TRBJ1-3; no clear D gene. Germline V gene data show CDR1 as MNHEY and CDR2 as SMNVEV (reference sequence). CDR3 length equals 14 residues. The germline V and J ends were trimmed by 3 bases and 2 bases, with 8 bases remaining between them. CDR3 coding DNA: TGTGCCAGCAGTTTTAACCGGGCTGGAAACACCATATATTTT. Translated: CASSFNRAGNTIYF.

The gene calls are TRBV7-9 and TRBJ1-2; a weak D match, TRBD1 (5 bases). Germline lookup yields CDR1 SEHNR and CDR2 FQNEAQ (reference sequence). Trimming removed 6 bases from V and 2 bases from J, with 10 bases in between. The CDR3 extends over 13 amino acids. CDR3 in DNA: TGTGCCAGCAGGAGGGGCCAGAACTATGGCTACACCTTC. It is translated as CASRRGQNYGYTF.

The rearrangement uses TRBV9 and TRBJ2-7; 12 nucleotides agree with TRBD1. After removal of 0 bases from V and 5 bases from J, the junction contained 3 bases not matched to a gene. This CDR3 is 15 amino acids long. Looked up from germline, CDR1 is SGDLS and CDR2 is YYNGEE. The CDR3 sequence: CASSVAGTGGDEQYF. The DNA of the CDR3 is TGTGCCAGCAGCGTAGCTGGGACAGGGGGCGACGAGCAGTACTTC. The whole variable domain, remainder taken from reference TRBV9 and TRBJ2-7, is DSGVTQTPKHLITATGQRVTLRCSPRSGDLSVYWYQQSLDQGLQFLIQYYNGEERAKGNILERFSAQQFPDLHSELNLSSLELGDSALYFCASSVAGTGGDEQYFGPGTRLTVT.